Below, one T cell receptor (beta chain) is given with its context. Unmatched junction bases numbered 5, after V lost 2 bases and J lost 3 bases. The CDR3 is made up of 16 amino acids. The data derive from a study of T-cell reconstitution after alpha-beta-depleted transplantation in children. Unique molecular identifiers tagged the TCRbeta library. TCRdb re-called the PCR reads through MiXCR, storing one row per CDR3 protein. The sample yields about 540,000 distinct CDR3 sequences, around 18% seen once. Source: PBMCs from the stem cell graft donor, taken from the stem cell graft. This sequence was found in a human donor who donated a stem cell graft to a child with acute lymphoblastic leukemia. The chain has TRBV12-3 or TRBV12-4 and TRBJ2-7; 12 bases match TRBD2. CDR3 bases: TGTGCCAGCAGTTTACGGGGGGGACTAGCGGGCTACGAGCAGTACTTC. This sequence encodes CASSLRGGLAGYEQYF.